The next 28 T cell receptor beta chains were all read from a single sample in a study of T cell repertoires in cytomegalovirus infection. TCRdb processed the reads anew with MiXCR; each CDR3 protein has one entry. This sample carries about 490,000 distinct CDR3 sequences, 15% to 20% of them seen once, and the ten largest clones take roughly a quarter. The sequenced material came from CD8+ T cells from PBMCs. All receptors come from a human donor in good health (CMV status not recorded). Some clones in this sample may be carry-over from other donors' samples.

There are many counts of this clonotype. This chain joins TRBV7-9 and TRBJ1-5; 9 bases line up with TRBD1. Germline V gene lookup returns CDR1 SEHNR and CDR2 FQNEAQ (reference sequence). This CDR3 is built from 17 residues. J lost 1 base, V lost 0 bases, and 4 bases had no gene match. CDR3 region: CASSLAGQGSSNQPQHF. In nucleotides, the CDR3 is TGTGCCAGCAGCTTAGCGGGACAGGGATCAAGCAATCAGCCCCAGCATTTT.

Only a few counts were recorded for this clonotype. The V and J genes are TRBV5-1 and TRBJ1-2; TRBD1 matches 8 bases. CDR3 length: 16 amino acids. With 3 bases clipped from V and 6 bases from J, the junction kept 13 bases outside the gene matches. Germline V gene lookup returns CDR1 SGHRS and CDR2 YFSETQ. The CDR3 is CASSSMDGGQVHGYTF. CDR3 nucleotides: TGCGCCAGCAGCTCTATGGATGGGGGACAGGTCCATGGCTACACCTTC.

This clonotype was observed a few times. The V and J genes are TRBV28 and TRBJ2-7; 7 positions agree with TRBD1. CDR3 length equals 14 residues. Germline V lookup: CDR1 MDHEN, CDR2 SYDVKM. Losses at the gene ends were 5 bases for V and 5 bases for J; bases not matched to a gene: 9. The CDR3 DNA reads as TGTGCCAGCAGTCCAGTGACAGGGAACCACGAGCAGTACTTC. Its protein product is CASSPVTGNHEQYF.

This clonotype has a handful of counts. The chain recombines TRBV15 with TRBJ2-7; maybe TRBD2 (5 bases). V dropped 8 bases and J dropped 0 bases, with 11 bases sitting between them. The germline CDR1 and CDR2 sequences are LNHNV and YYDKDF (reference sequence). This CDR3 is 13 amino acids long. DNA for the CDR3: TGTGCCACCTCGCACGGGATCTCCTACGAGCAGTACTTC. Translating gives CATSHGISYEQYF.

This clonotype came up many times. The V call is TRBV12-3 or TRBV12-4, the J call TRBJ2-4, with TRBD1 identical over 9 bases. The CDR3 contains 14 residues. With 5 bases clipped from V and 7 bases from J, the junction kept 6 bases outside the gene matches. The CDR3 DNA reads TGTGCCAGCAGTCTAGACAGGGGGTTTAACATTCAGTACTTC. Translated: CASSLDRGFNIQYF.

This clonotype was found many times. The V gene is TRBV11-2, the J gene TRBJ2-5, with 12 bases aligning to TRBD2. Germline CDR1 SGHAT, CDR2 FQNNGV. The CDR3 extends over 16 amino acids. The V and J ends lost 3 bases and 3 bases, in that order; junction bases with no gene match: 5. The CDR3 bases are TGTGCCAGCAGCTTGAGAACTAGCGGGGGGAAAGAGACCCAGTACTTC. Its translation is CASSLRTSGGKETQYF.

The rearrangement joins TRBV6-5 to TRBJ1-2; TRBD1 might be the D (5 bases). CDR1 and CDR2 (germline): MNHEY, SVGAGI. CDR3 size: 17 residues. V was cut by 7 bases and J by 4 bases, with 25 bases left in between. The chain's CDR3 is CASNSRARSHSGYGYTF. In nucleotides, the CDR3 is TGTGCCAGCAACTCCAGGGCCAGGAGCCACTCGGGCTATGGCTACACCTTC.

This clonotype was observed at least ten times. This sequence joins TRBV28 and TRBJ2-3; TRBD2 aligns across 7 bases. Germline V gene lookup returns CDR1 MDHEN and CDR2 SYDVKM. CDR3 size: 14 residues. The trim removed 7 bases at V and 5 bases at J, leaving 9 bases unmatched. CDR3 DNA: TGTGCCAGCAAACCCGCGGGAGAGAAAGATACGCAGTATTTT. Protein product: CASKPAGEKDTQYF.

The table lists this clonotype with many counts. CDR3 amino acids: CASSLSAGANQPQHF. CDR3 DNA sequence: TGTGCCAGCAGCTTATCCGCCGGGGCCAATCAGCCCCAGCATTTT. The chain employs TRBV7-8 and TRBJ1-5; a weak D match, TRBD1 (5 bases). CDR3 length equals 15 residues. The germline gives CDR1 SGHVS, CDR2 FQNEAQ. The V end lost 2 bases, the J end lost 3 bases, and 11 bases lay between the germline ends.

The V and J genes are TRBV9 and TRBJ1-3, with TRBD1 as a possible D gene (6 bases). The CDR3 length is 17 residues. Trimming cost V 0 bases and J 7 bases, with 20 bases left between them. Germline V gene sequence: CDR1 SGDLS, CDR2 YYNGEE. The CDR3 bases are TGTGCCAGCAGCGTAGTCGCAGGGGCGATAGATGCGAACACCATATATTTT. Its protein product is CASSVVAGAIDANTIYF.

The genes are TRBV14 and TRBJ2-5; tentatively, D is TRBD1 or TRBD2 (5 bases each). V lost 1 base to trimming and J lost 5 bases, with 14 bases between them. Germline CDR1 and CDR2: SGHDN and FVKESK. The CDR3 is 15 residues long. As DNA, the CDR3 is TGTGCCAGCAGCCAAGGCTCGGGGCTGGGGGAGACCCAGTACTTC. Its translation is CASSQGSGLGETQYF. The full variable domain, in which reference TRBV14 and TRBJ2-5 provide the parts outside the CDR3, is EAGVTQFPSHSVIEKGQTVTLRCDPISGHDNLYWYRRVMGKEIKFLLHFVKESKQDESGMPNNRFLAERTGGTYSTLKVQPAELEDSGVYFCASSQGSGLGETQYFGPGTRLLVL.

This clonotype occurred many times. The V call is TRBV7-9, the J call TRBJ1-2; no clear D. The CDR3 spans 14 residues. Germline V gene data show CDR1 as SEHNR and CDR2 as FQNEAQ (reference sequence). Trimming took off 4 bases at V and 4 bases at J, with 13 bases between the two ends. CDR3 nucleotide sequence: TGTGCCAGCAGCTCAGGATCCTCCCCCTATGGCTACACCTTC. This encodes CASSSGSSPYGYTF.

The chain couples TRBV9 to TRBJ2-3; D may be TRBD1 (5 bases). Germline V CDR1 and CDR2: SGDLS, YYNGEE. This CDR3 spans 15 amino acids. The V gene lost 6 bases and the J gene lost 0 bases, with 14 bases spanning the gap. CDR3 coding DNA: TGTGCCAGCACCCTGCAGGGATGGAGCACAGATACGCAGTATTTT. Its protein product is CASTLQGWSTDTQYF.

This clonotype was picked up a small number of times. This chain uses TRBV28 with TRBJ2-7; 9 positions match TRBD2. The CDR3 runs 14 residues. Germline V lookup: CDR1 MDHEN, CDR2 SYDVKM. With V trimmed by 9 bases and J by 5 bases, 11 bases remained unmatched. The CDR3 DNA reads TGTGCCAGTTCCCGACTAGCGGAGGGGAACGAGCAGTACTTC. It codes for CASSRLAEGNEQYF.

This clonotype was recorded at least ten times. V gene TRBV7-2 combines with J gene TRBJ1-2, with D possibly TRBD1 on 6 matching bases. With 1 base removed from V and 2 bases from J, the gap between germline ends came to 11 bases. The CDR3 has 15 amino acids. Germline CDR1 reads SGHTA; CDR2 reads FQGNSA. Here the CDR3 DNA reads TGTGCCAGCAGCTTAGATGGGACATTCAACTATGGCTACACCTTC. Amino acid sequence: CASSLDGTFNYGYTF.

A word on this clonotype: The junction departs from germline at one end; a sequencing error may be responsible. The chain employs TRBV11-2 and TRBJ2-5; D possibly corresponds to TRBD2 (5 bases). Germline CDR1 is SGHAT and CDR2 is FQNNGV. The CDR3 loop spans 16 amino acids. CDR3 sequence reads: CASSSRAGITRETPYF. Here the CDR3 DNA reads TGTGCAAGCAGCTCCCGGGCGGGTATCACGCGAGAGACCCCGTACTTC.

This clonotype was observed a few times. The J gene is TRBJ2-7, the V gene TRBV20-1; 11 positions match TRBD2. CDR3 length equals 14 residues. J gave up 1 base and V 5 bases, and 4 bases lay outside the gene matches. Germline CDR1 reads DFQATT; CDR2 reads SNEGSKA (reference sequence). The CDR3, as DNA: TGCAGTGCTTCGACTAGCGGGATTTCCTACGAGCAGTACTTC. Its protein product is CSASTSGISYEQYF.

This chain links TRBV27 with TRBJ2-7, with D perhaps given as TRBD1 or TRBD2 (5 bases each). The CDR3 sequence is 14 residues long. Trimming pared 6 bases from V and 4 bases from J, leaving 16 bases between. Germline V gene data show CDR1 as MNHEY and CDR2 as SMNVEV (reference sequence). The CDR3 is CASSSGLEGYEQYF. The CDR3 DNA is TGTGCCAGCAGCTCCGGTCTCGAGGGGTACGAGCAGTACTTC.

This clonotype was found many times. This chain connects TRBV7-8 to TRBJ1-1; unclear D gene. Germline-derived CDR1 and CDR2 are SGHVS and FQNEAQ. The CDR3 has 12 amino acids. V lost 7 bases and J 7 bases, leaving 13 bases between the germline ends. The CDR3: CASTAGVIEAFF. The CDR3 DNA reads as TGTGCCAGCACCGCCGGGGTGATTGAAGCTTTCTTT.

This clonotype turned up a few times. This chain uses TRBV19 with TRBJ1-1; D not resolved. Looked up from germline, CDR1 is LNHDA and CDR2 is SQIVND (reference sequence). The CDR3 consists of 16 residues. The V end lost 1 base, the J end lost 1 base, and 13 bases lay between the germline ends. CDR3: CASSIGDYAGNTEAFF. CDR3 coding DNA: TGTGCCAGTAGTATAGGAGACTACGCAGGGAACACTGAAGCTTTCTTT.

At least ten counts were recorded for this clonotype. The chain combines TRBV5-4 with TRBJ2-1; D remains unclear. Germline V CDR1 and CDR2: SGHNT, YYREEE (reference sequence). Between the trimmed V and J ends, which lost 1 base and 7 bases, there was a span of 21 bases. This CDR3 is built from 17 residues. CDR3 DNA: TGTGCCAGCAGCTTGCAAAGAGGCGGCTCCTACGGGAATGAGCAGTTCTTC. It encodes CASSLQRGGSYGNEQFF.

The table lists this clonotype with many counts. This chain connects TRBV27 to TRBJ1-6; tentatively, D is TRBD1 (6 bases). V lost 4 bases and J lost 6, with 16 bases in between. Germline assignment: CDR1 MNHEY and CDR2 SMNVEV (reference sequence). The CDR3 has 16 amino acids. CDR3: CASSSPGQRANSPLHF. CDR3 DNA: TGTGCCAGCAGTTCCCCCGGACAGCGAGCTAATTCACCCCTCCACTTT.

This clonotype appeared many times. The chain carries TRBV12-3 or TRBV12-4 and TRBJ1-1, with TRBD1 matching 10 bases. V dropped 5 bases and J dropped 4; count of bases not matched to a gene: 7. The CDR3 has 15 residues. In DNA form, the CDR3 reads TGTGCCAGCAGTCGACAGACAGGGGGCACCACTGAAGCTTTCTTT. The encoded protein is CASSRQTGGTTEAFF.

This clonotype was seen at least ten times. The chain recombines TRBV7-2 with TRBJ2-6, with no clear D. V lost 2 bases to trimming and J lost 4 bases, with 9 bases between them. Germline CDR1 SGHTA, CDR2 FQGNSA. CDR3 length: 15 amino acids. DNA of the CDR3: TGTGCCAGCAGCTTACGGCCTCAGGGGGCCAACGTCCTGACTTTC. Protein sequence: CASSLRPQGANVLTF.

Many counts were recorded for this clonotype. The gene calls are TRBV6-1 and TRBJ1-5; a weak D match, TRBD1 (6 bases). The CDR3 has 16 amino acids. In germline, CDR1 is MNHNS, CDR2 SASEGT. Between the trimmed V and J ends, which lost 10 bases and 2 bases, there was a span of 21 bases. The CDR3 nucleotides read TGTGCCACCAGGAGGGGGAAAGGGGCGGGCAATCAGCCCCAGCATTTT. Translation: CATRRGKGAGNQPQHF.

The sample holds many counts of this clonotype. V usage is TRBV15 and J usage is TRBJ2-7, with 9 bases lining up with TRBD1. Germline V gene sequence: CDR1 LNHNV, CDR2 YYDKDF (reference sequence). J was trimmed by 1 base and V by 0 bases; bases with no gene match: 4. The CDR3 is 16 residues long. In DNA, the CDR3 is TGTGCCACCAGCAGAGATCGGGGGACAGGGTCCTACGAGCAGTACTTC. Its translation is CATSRDRGTGSYEQYF. The full variable domain, rest sourced from reference TRBV15 and TRBJ2-7, is DAMVIQNPRYQVTQFGKPVTLSCSQTLNHNVMYWYQQKSSQAPKLLFHYYDKDFNNEADTPDNFQSRRPNTSFCFLDIRSPGLGDTAMYLCATSRDRGTGSYEQYFGPGTRLTVT.

This chain joins TRBV3-1 and TRBJ2-7, with 9 bases matching TRBD1. Germline CDR1 LGHDT, CDR2 YNNKEL (reference sequence). V lost 3 bases and J lost 4; bases outside the gene matches: 7. This CDR3 is 15 amino acids long. CDR3 sequence: CASSQRDREPYEQYF. Written as DNA, the CDR3 is TGTGCCAGCAGCCAGAGGGACAGGGAACCTTACGAGCAGTACTTC.

The rearrangement links TRBV7-9 to TRBJ1-1; the match to TRBD1 covers 8 bases. J lost 9 bases, V lost 1 base, and 1 base had no gene match. CDR1 SEHNR and CDR2 FQNEAQ come from the germline V gene (reference sequence). The CDR3 has 12 amino acids. CDR3 sequence reads: CASSLGDRKAFF. The CDR3 DNA follows: TGTGCCAGCAGCTTAGGGGACAGGAAAGCTTTCTTT.